This T cell receptor (beta chain) stems from a study of blood T cell repertoires in COVID-19. This clone occurred once. Germline V gives CDR1 SGHKS, CDR2 YYEKEE (reference sequence). The CDR3 loop spans 14 amino acids. V was clipped by 2 bases and J by 5 bases; unmatched bases: 2. Generated by immunoSEQ multiplex PCR, the TCRdb table keeps only in-frame clones and is missing some. Of 210,000 or so clones detected, nearly 90% appear once; the ten largest clones hold roughly 12%. The chain couples TRBV5-5 to TRBJ2-1, with 9 bases matching TRBD2. This TCR came from a woman aged 18 to 35 who had recovered from COVID-19. The sequenced sample was peripheral blood. The CDR3 DNA reads TGTGCCAGCAGCTTCGGACTAGCGAACAATGAGCAGTTCTTC. Amino acid sequence: CASSFGLANNEQFF.